The 17 T cell receptor beta chains below all came from one sample that was sequenced in a study of T cell responses to AZD1222 COVID-19 vaccine (dated by TCRdb to about 2021). Reading the label with the study, this specimen's time point is: about 28 days (+/-7) after the second vaccine dose. The intended sense of this specimen's treatment or condition label: meningococcal conjugate vaccine given as trial control. The library was made by the immunoSEQ multiplex PCR assay. TCRdb stores this immuneACCESS table with in-frame sequences only. Part of the clones is absent; in the studies checked, under half of the shortfall reflects unresolved V genes, and no reason is known for the rest. Here the sample has 120,000 to 150,000 clones; approximately 88% occur a single time. The ten largest clones capture roughly 5.2% of the sample. This sample comprised peripheral blood, obtained 28 days after the second dose of the MenACWY control vaccine. The receptors originated from an adult who received the MenACWY meningococcal vaccine as a control.

The chain has TRBV6-5 and TRBJ1-2; D not resolved. The germline gives CDR1 MNHEY, CDR2 SVGAGI. The V gene lost 0 bases and the J gene lost 6 bases, with 17 bases spanning the gap. There are 16 residues in the CDR3. The CDR3 DNA sequence: TGTGCCAGCAGTTACTCTATCGGCCGCCCAAGGGATGGCTACACCTTC. Its protein product is CASSYSIGRPRDGYTF.

The V call is TRBV5-6, the J call TRBJ1-4; 7 nucleotides agree with TRBD1. CDR3 length: 14 amino acids. Germline CDR1 SGHDT, CDR2 YYEEEE. V lost 3 bases to trimming and J lost 8 bases; unmatched junction nucleotides: 7. The CDR3 spells CASSSTGSEEKLFF. The CDR3 DNA sequence: TGTGCCAGCAGCTCGACAGGGTCTGAGGAAAAACTGTTTTTT.

This chain uses TRBV19 with TRBJ2-3, with 7 bases aligning to TRBD2. J gave up 4 bases and V 8 bases, and 12 bases lay outside the gene matches. Germline CDR1 is LNHDA and CDR2 is SQIVND (reference sequence). The CDR3 spans 15 residues. The CDR3 loop is CASAAAGVGPDTQYF. CDR3 nucleotide sequence: TGTGCCAGTGCTGCGGCGGGAGTGGGCCCAGATACGCAGTATTTT.

This clone has just a few counts. The CDR3 nucleotides read TGTGCCACCAGTTCCACAAACTATGGCTACACCTTC. Its translation: CATSSTNYGYTF. The chain uses TRBV24-1 and TRBJ1-2; D unclear. The CDR3 is made up of 12 amino acids. V shed 6 bases and J shed 2 bases, with 6 bases lying between them. CDR1 is KGHDR and CDR2 is SFDVKD in the germline V gene.

The V gene is TRBV7-2, the J gene TRBJ1-1, with 11 nucleotides matching TRBD1. This CDR3 spans 15 amino acids. Germline V gives CDR1 SGHTA, CDR2 FQGNSA. The ends lost 2 bases at V and 6 bases at J; junction bases unmatched: 5. The CDR3 region is CASSLWGQGGPEAFF. The CDR3 DNA sequence: TGTGCCAGCAGCTTATGGGGACAGGGGGGCCCTGAAGCTTTCTTT.

The CDR3 region has the DNA TGTGCCAGTGGTCGAGACCGGAGCATTCAGTACTTC. Protein product: CASGRDRSIQYF. The rearrangement links TRBV28 to TRBJ2-4; D gene ambiguous. This CDR3 has 12 residues. Trimming shortened V by 9 bases and J by 9 bases, and 15 bases separated the two germline ends. Germline V gene sequence: CDR1 MDHEN, CDR2 SYDVKM.

There are a few counts of this clone. The V call is TRBV30, the J call TRBJ1-1; 7 bases fit TRBD1. The trim removed 1 base at V and 0 bases at J, leaving 5 bases unmatched. There are 15 residues in the CDR3. Germline V gene sequence: CDR1 GTSNPN, CDR2 SVGIG (reference sequence). The CDR3 DNA sequence: TGTGCCTGGAGTGCCCCGGACAGGATGAACACTGAAGCTTTCTTT. This encodes CAWSAPDRMNTEAFF.

CDR3 coding DNA: TGCGCCAGCAGCTACAGACCGGGGGGCTCCTACAATGAGCAGTTCTTC. Protein product: CASSYRPGGSYNEQFF. The chain combines TRBV5-1 with TRBJ2-1, with TRBD2 identical over 7 bases. The J segment lost 0 bases and the V segment lost 3 bases, leaving 6 bases of the junction unmatched. Germline loops: CDR1 SGHRS, CDR2 YFSETQ. The CDR3 is made up of 16 amino acids.

The CDR3 sequence: CASSLGTGAGNTIYF. CDR3 in DNA: TGCGCCAGCAGCTTGGGGACAGGGGCTGGAAACACCATATATTTT. The chain is built from TRBV5-1 and TRBJ1-3; 9 bases are shared with TRBD1. The CDR3 is 15 residues long. The V gene's germline CDR1 is SGHRS and CDR2 YFSETQ. The V segment lost 0 bases and the J segment 2 bases; nucleotides outside the gene matches: 0.

The chain carries TRBV6-5 and TRBJ2-7, with D uncertain. Germline CDR1 reads MNHEY; CDR2 reads SVGAGI. This CDR3 has 11 amino acids. V was shortened by 10 bases and J by 4 bases, with 11 bases between the two germline ends. The CDR3 DNA reads TGTGCCACGGCGAAAAAATACGAGCAGTACTTC. It translates to CATAKKYEQYF.

J is TRBJ2-7 and V is TRBV5-4; 14 bases fit TRBD2. Losses at the gene ends were 4 bases for V and 3 bases for J; bases not matched to a gene: 3. Germline V gene lookup returns CDR1 SGHNT and CDR2 YYREEE (reference sequence). The CDR3 covers 15 residues. The CDR3: CASSIGTSGSYEQYF. As DNA, the CDR3 is TGTGCCAGCAGCATCGGGACTAGCGGGAGCTACGAGCAGTACTTC. The full variable domain, completed using reference TRBV5-4 and TRBJ2-7, is ETGVTQSPTHLIKTRGQQVTLRCSSQSGHNTVSWYQQALGQGPQFIFQYYREEENGRGNFPPRFSGLQFPNYSSELNVNALELDDSALYLCASSIGTSGSYEQYFGPGTRLTVT.

This chain uses TRBV28 with TRBJ1-2; a weak D match, TRBD1 (6 bases). Germline CDR1 and CDR2: MDHEN and SYDVKM. The ends were cut back, 2 bases at V and 10 bases at J, with 17 bases in the middle. The CDR3 covers 14 residues. In DNA form, the CDR3 reads TGTGCCAGCAGTTTAGCTCGGGACACACCCTTCTACACCTTC. It translates to CASSLARDTPFYTF.

The rearrangement links TRBV4-1 to TRBJ1-1; D is unresolved. The CDR3 covers 14 residues. Germline assignment: CDR1 MGHRA and CDR2 YSYEKL. With 1 base removed from V and 1 base from J, the gap between germline ends came to 7 bases. The CDR3 DNA is TGCGCCAGCAGCCAAGGACACTGGAACACTGAAGCTTTCTTT. Its translation is CASSQGHWNTEAFF.

The V and J genes are TRBV4-3 and TRBJ2-5; D is ambiguous. The length of the CDR3 is 15 residues. Per the germline V gene, CDR1 is LGHNA and CDR2 is YSLEER. V lost 2 bases, J lost 4 bases, and 14 bases lay in between. Written as DNA, the CDR3 is TGCGCCAGCAGCCAACTTCCCAGCCTCACAGAGACCCAGTACTTC. Residues: CASSQLPSLTETQYF.

The J gene is TRBJ1-4, the V gene TRBV10-2; D unclear. Between the trimmed V and J ends, which lost 6 bases and 5 bases, there was a span of 13 bases. Per germline, CDR1 WSHSY and CDR2 SAAADI. The CDR3 has 14 residues. CDR3 DNA: TGCGCCAGCAGCGAGGTGAGAGGAAATGAAAAACTGTTTTTT. Residues: CASSEVRGNEKLFF.

The V and J genes are TRBV28 and TRBJ1-6; D call uncertain. CDR3 length equals 14 residues. The germline gives CDR1 MDHEN, CDR2 SYDVKM. Deletions cut 7 bases from V and 0 bases from J, with 7 bases between. The DNA of the CDR3 is TGTGCCAGCACCCCAAGCTCCTATAATTCACCCCTCCACTTT. Protein sequence: CASTPSSYNSPLHF.

This clone was seen a few times. This chain connects TRBV19 to TRBJ1-5; 7 positions match TRBD1. This CDR3 is 16 amino acids long. Germline V gene lookup returns CDR1 LNHDA and CDR2 SQIVND (reference sequence). With 6 bases clipped from V and 3 bases from J, the junction kept 11 bases outside the gene matches. CDR3 bases: TGTGCCAGTAGCCCGCCGGGACAGCCCTTCAATCAGCCCCAGCATTTT. It encodes CASSPPGQPFNQPQHF.